This T cell receptor beta chain came from a study of T cell responses to AZD1222 COVID-19 vaccine (dated by TCRdb to 2020 to 2023). About the study as a whole: AZD1222 recipients with second doses at about 4 weeks or about 12 weeks were pooled, because spike-specific TCR depth and breadth did not differ between schedules. Trial participants were enrolled into age subgroups of 18-55, 56-69 and 70-plus years, which contained 148, 28 and 57 TCR-sequenced participants, respectively. TCR sequencing was performed for 230 to 250 trial participants, of whom around 200 were given two doses of AZD1222 and about 25 were given two doses of MenACWY control vaccine. General study outcomes and caveats: CD4 TCRs associated with the vaccine covered the entire spike protein, and the dominant responses were in regions 160-218 and 743-854. No day 14 peak-response samples were available, so repertoires were characterized only after the peak T cell response. After two AZD1222 doses, both the breadth and the depth of spike-specific TCRs were significantly higher than at day 0 and than in MenACWY recipients. The 56-69-year group was small, and its depth increase did not reach significance, likely because of low power. Only 5 to 7 AZD1222 recipients were SARS-CoV-2 seropositive at baseline, limiting conclusions about previously exposed vaccinees. Reportedly, almost half of the unique spike-specific TCRs recognized epitopes lying outside the regions that are mutated in the B.1.351 and B.1.1.7 variants. Most participants were white British and females outnumbered males, and the authors suggested that clonal diversity may have been underestimated.

The meaning of the sample's time point label: baseline before first vaccination. Vaccinee samples were obtained from the UK trials COV001 and COV002, which included a single-blind randomized controlled phase 2/3 trial of AZD1222 (ChAdOx1 nCoV-19) in healthy adults. For TCRbeta chain sequencing, PBMC samples were collected from trial participants at day 0 and at day 28 after the second dose. About this clone: Its antigen remains undetermined. Base qualities are not provided; no much larger clone lies one nucleotide away.

CDR1 and CDR2, looked up from the germline V gene (reference sequence), are SGHNT and YYREEE. From V the trimming removes 5 bases and from J it removes 6 bases, while the gene matches leave 7 bases of the junction unaccounted for. From its cysteine to its phenylalanine, the CDR3 spans 15 amino acids. CDR3 DNA only is kept here, 45 bases in frame from base 1. The CDR3 regions of human TCRbeta chains were analyzed by immunosequencing. In the paper's pipeline: TCRs in the repertoires were matched against a reference library of SARS-CoV-2-specific TCRs that had been generated with the MIRA antigen-specificity platform. Breadth was defined as the fraction of unique TCRs that were SARS-CoV-2-associated, and depth was defined as the fraction of total T cells that were SARS-CoV-2-associated. Using the MIRA data, every spike-specific TCR was mapped to the spike region that the TCR reacted to and assigned to either a CD4 or a CD8 class. Log10-transformed breadth and depth values were compared by one-way ANOVA with Sidak's multiple comparisons tests. TCRdb took over this immuneACCESS table, retaining in-frame rearrangements with V and J assigned. Such tables are incomplete; in checked studies, under half of the missing clones stem from an unresolved V gene, and the remainder is unexplained. V and J calls plus clone size are reproduced from that table; the DNA served to infer D and trimming. The sample has some 110,000 clones on record, around 91% of them singletons. Of the sample, 1.7% is held by the ten largest clones.

Recombination linked TRBV5-4 to TRBJ2-2, with 10 bases in between that match TRBD1. This TCR came from an adult in good health. The sample in question was peripheral blood, obtained on day 0 of AZD1222 vaccination. The nucleotides are TGTGCCAGCAGGGAAGACAGGGGGCCGTCCGGGGAGCTGTTTTTT. It is translated as CASREDRGPSGELFF.